These 32 T cell receptor beta chains share one sample of origin, sequenced in a study of T cell clonality in common variable immunodeficiency. Assay: immunoSEQ multiplex PCR; the TCRdb copy retains only in-frame clones and omits some. The table lists 25,000 to 35,000 clones, with no singletons. Their antigens are not known. General study findings and limits: Fewer deletions and N-nucleotide insertions were reportedly seen in common variable immunodeficiency TCR beta sequences.

The source material was peripheral blood mononuclear cells. The receptors derive from a human donor with common variable immunodeficiency.

This clone has ten or more counts. Sequencing ends 3 residues short of the CDR3 end; the germline J gene provides the rest. The chain recombines TRBV2 with TRBJ1-2, with TRBD1 identical over 9 bases. This CDR3 region has 14 residues. V shed 6 bases and J 4 bases; nucleotides not matched to a gene: 6. Germline V lookup: CDR1 SNHLY, CDR2 FYNNEI. CDR3 protein: CASRADRGLYGYTF. CDR3 DNA (partial): TGTGCCAGCAGGGCGGACAGGGGCCTCTATGGC. Combining the CDR3 with reference TRBV2 and TRBJ1-2 gives the whole variable domain EPEVTQTPSHQVTQMGQEVILRCVPISNHLYFYWYRQILGQKVEFLVSFYNNEISEKSEIFDDQFSVERPDGSNFTLKIRSTKLEDSAMYFCASRADRGLYGYTFGSGTRLTVV.

Only a few counts were recorded for this clone. Read data end 3 residues before the CDR3 end; the end is taken from the germline J gene. The J gene is TRBJ1-1, the V gene TRBV7-2, with a tentative D call TRBD1 (5 bases). Germline V CDR1 and CDR2: SGHTA, FQGNSA. CDR3 length equals 13 residues. V was clipped by 1 base and J by 3 bases, with 6 bases between them. CDR3 sequence reads: CASSLGQHTEAFF. The sequenced part of the CDR3 DNA is TGTGCCAGCAGCTTAGGACAGCACACTGAA.

Regarding this clone: From the germline J gene comes the end of the CDR3, since the read stops 3 residues before it. This rearrangement joins TRBV7-2 to TRBJ1-5; 8 bases agree with TRBD1. V lost 5 bases to trimming and J lost 5 bases; unmatched junction nucleotides: 5. The CDR3 runs 14 residues. CDR1 is SGHTA, CDR2 FQGNSA, per germline. Partial CDR3 DNA: TGTGCCAGCAGCCCCGGACAGGGCTATCAGCCC. Translated, it gives CASSPGQGYQP. The whole CDR3 sequence reads CASSPGQGYQPQHF.

This clone was seen many times. The read ends 3 residues before the CDR3 terminus; that terminus is restored from the germline J gene. The gene calls are TRBV5-1 and TRBJ2-2; D may be TRBD2 (6 bases). V was clipped by 4 bases and J by 4 bases, with 11 bases between them. Germline V CDR1 and CDR2: SGHRS, YFSETQ. This CDR3 contains 14 residues. Incomplete CDR3 DNA: TGCGCCAGCAGCCCGGGACTGAGCACCGGGGAG. This translates into CASSPGLSTGE. The complete CDR3 reads CASSPGLSTGELFF.

The table lists this clone with many counts. Read data end 3 residues before the CDR3 end; the end is taken from the germline J gene. The chain has TRBV19 and TRBJ1-2; TRBD1 is a possible D gene (5 bases). The germline CDR1 and CDR2 sequences are LNHDA and SQIVND (reference sequence). The CDR3 runs 13 residues. Between the trimmed V and J ends, which lost 7 bases and 4 bases, there was a span of 13 bases. CDR3 amino acids: CASKTTELYGYTF. The sequenced part of the CDR3 DNA is TGTGCCAGTAAGACGACAGAACTCTATGGC. The full variable domain, rest sourced from reference TRBV19 and TRBJ1-2, is DGGITQSPKYLFRKEGQNVTLSCEQNLNHDAMYWYRQDPGQGLRLIYYSQIVNDFQKGDIAEGYSVSREKKESFPLTVTSAQKNPTAFYLCASKTTELYGYTFGSGTRLTVV.

To note about this clone: The read terminates 3 residues ahead of where the CDR3 ends, so the germline J gene completes it. The chain has TRBV2 and TRBJ2-7, with a possible D match to TRBD1 (5 bases). The CDR3 has 15 amino acids. CDR1 is SNHLY, CDR2 FYNNEI, per germline. Trimming removed 3 bases at V and 0 bases at J, with 12 bases between. CDR3: CASSEWAGSSYEQYF. The part of the CDR3 DNA that was read is TGTGCCAGCAGTGAGTGGGCAGGGTCCTCCTACGAG.

This clone appeared a few times. The read halts 3 residues ahead of the CDR3 end, with the missing end drawn from the germline J gene. The rearrangement uses TRBV19 and TRBJ2-7; 12 nucleotides line up with TRBD1. V dropped 4 bases and J dropped 4; count of bases not matched to a gene: 5. Per the germline V gene, CDR1 is LNHDA and CDR2 is SQIVND (reference sequence). The CDR3 runs to 15 residues. CDR3 amino acids: CASSTGTGGLYEQYF. CDR3 bases read: TGTGCCAGTAGTACGGGGACAGGGGGCTTGTACGAG.

As concerns this clone: The CDR3 end is not reached by the read, which stops 3 residues before it; the germline J gene fills it in. The chain employs TRBV18 and TRBJ1-2; maybe TRBD1 (6 bases). CDR3 size: 16 residues. Germline loops: CDR1 KGHSH, CDR2 LQKENI. The V end was cut by 2 bases, the J end by 6 bases, with 19 bases between. CDR3 DNA, as far as it was read: TGTGCCAGCTCACCAACTTCCCGGACAGAAAATCATGGC. Its translation: CASSPTSRTENHG. The whole CDR3 protein is CASSPTSRTENHGYTF.

This clone was observed a handful of times. The read ends 3 residues early relative to the CDR3; the germline J gene fills the gap. This chain uses TRBV11-2 with TRBJ2-5; D gene unclear. CDR3 length: 13 residues. Deletions cut 2 bases from V and 0 bases from J, with 4 bases between. CDR1 SGHAT and CDR2 FQNNGV come from the germline V gene. The CDR3 loop reads CASSLQNQETQYF. CDR3 DNA, as far as it was read: TGTGCCAGCAGCTTACAAAACCAAGAGACC.

CDR3 in amino acids: CASRKQRGPYEQYF. CDR3 DNA (partial): TGTGCCAGTAGGAAACAAAGGGGCCCCTACGAG. V and J are TRBV19 and TRBJ2-7, with a possible D match to TRBD1 (5 bases). The CDR3 end lies 3 residues beyond the end of the read and is filled in from the germline J gene. V lost 6 bases to trimming and J lost 2 bases, with 14 bases between them. Germline V gives CDR1 LNHDA, CDR2 SQIVND (reference sequence). The CDR3 covers 14 residues. Full variable domain (remainder filled in from reference TRBV19 and TRBJ2-7): DGGITQSPKYLFRKEGQNVTLSCEQNLNHDAMYWYRQDPGQGLRLIYYSQIVNDFQKGDIAEGYSVSREKKESFPLTVTSAQKNPTAFYLCASRKQRGPYEQYFGPGTRLTVT.

This clone was counted many times. The CDR3 end is not reached by the read, which stops 3 residues before it; the germline J gene fills it in. The chain carries TRBV18 and TRBJ2-1, with TRBD1 matching 7 bases. Germline V gene lookup returns CDR1 KGHSH and CDR2 LQKENI. The CDR3 length is 16 residues. J gave up 5 bases and V 2 bases, and 9 bases lay outside the gene matches. The chain's CDR3 is CASSPTRTQGDNEQFF. The sequenced part of the CDR3 DNA is TGTGCCAGCTCACCAACAAGGACGCAGGGGGACAATGAG. Drawing the rest from reference TRBV18 and TRBJ2-1, the complete variable domain is NAGVMQNPRHLVRRRGQEARLRCSPMKGHSHVYWYRQLPEEGLKFMVYLQKENIIDESGMPKERFSAEFPKEGPSILRIQQVVRGDSAAYFCASSPTRTQGDNEQFFGPGTRLTVL.

The sample holds a few counts of this clone. The read ends 3 residues before the CDR3 terminus; that terminus is restored from the germline J gene. The gene calls are TRBV10-3 and TRBJ2-7; tentatively, D is TRBD1 (5 bases). Looked up from germline, CDR1 is ENHRY and CDR2 is SYGVKD. Deletions cut 2 bases from V and 1 base from J, with 18 bases between. The CDR3 has 17 amino acids. CDR3 DNA (partial): TGTGCCATCAGTGAGCCGACAGTAAGACGGCGGTCCTACGAG. This translates into CAISEPTVRRRSYE. The whole CDR3 protein reads CAISEPTVRRRSYEQYF.

Relative to its sample, this clone is medium-sized. The junction differs from germline at one of its ends, possibly a read error. The sequence runs out 3 residues before the end of the CDR3; the remainder is reconstructed from the germline J gene. The rearrangement links TRBV4-2 to TRBJ1-2; D is possibly TRBD1 (6 bases). The CDR3 sequence is 15 residues long. Germline V lookup: CDR1 LGHNA, CDR2 YNFKEQ. CDR3 loop: CASSQELQGAYGYTF. The CDR3 DNA, read in part, is TGCGCCAGCAGCCAAGAATTACAGGGCGCCTATGGC.

In this sample, this clone turned up many times. The read falls 3 residues short of the CDR3 end, and the missing part is taken from the germline J gene. J is TRBJ2-1 and V is TRBV5-4; a possible D gene is TRBD1 (6 bases). CDR1 SGHNT and CDR2 YYREEE come from the germline V gene (reference sequence). The CDR3 is made up of 14 amino acids. Trimming took 5 bases from V and 2 from J, leaving 11 bases between them. CDR3 DNA (partial): TGTGCCAGCAGGTCAGGGGACACCTACAATGAG. As protein: CASRSGDTYNE. Given in full, the CDR3 is CASRSGDTYNEQFF.

Comment on this clone: The sequenced fragment ends 3 residues before the CDR3 boundary, so the rest is inferred from the germline J gene. This CDR3 is also generated by other DNA sequences in the sample. The gene calls are TRBV20-1 and TRBJ2-5; D perhaps matches TRBD2 (6 bases). CDR3 length equals 13 residues. The V end lost 3 bases, the J end lost 4 bases, and 12 bases lay between the germline ends. The germline gives CDR1 DFQATT, CDR2 SNEGSKA (reference sequence). The CDR3 DNA, read in part, is TGCAGTGCTAGCCCCGGGGGTGGAGAGACC. Amino acids: CSASPGGGET. The whole CDR3 sequence reads CSASPGGGETQYF.

A few counts support this clone. Sequencing ends 3 residues short of the CDR3 end; the germline J gene provides the rest. This chain links TRBV7-8 with TRBJ2-1; D might be TRBD1 (6 bases). CDR3 length equals 16 residues. CDR1 SGHVS and CDR2 FQNEAQ come from the germline V gene. Deletions cut 1 base from V and 0 bases from J, with 10 bases between. CDR3 sequence: CASSLGKTGSYNEQFF. The part of the CDR3 DNA that was read is TGTGCCAGCAGCTTAGGGAAGACAGGCTCCTACAATGAG.

This clone showed up just a few times. The CDR3 end lies 3 residues beyond the end of the read and is filled in from the germline J gene. The V and J genes are TRBV7-3 and TRBJ1-6, with 7 bases aligning to TRBD1. Germline values: CDR1 SGHTA, CDR2 FQGTGA. This CDR3 region has 15 residues. The junction had 10 bases not matched to a gene; V was cut back by 4 bases and J by 10 bases. CDR3: CASSSRGGGDSPLHF. CDR3 DNA, as far as it was read: TGTGCCAGCAGCTCAAGGGGAGGGGGCGACTCACCC.

About this clone: The sequence runs out 3 residues before the end of the CDR3; the remainder is reconstructed from the germline J gene. The chain has TRBV2 and TRBJ2-5, with D possibly TRBD1 on 5 matching bases. The germline V and J ends were trimmed by 5 bases and 3 bases, with 10 bases remaining between them. The CDR3 totals 13 residues. Looked up from germline, CDR1 is SNHLY and CDR2 is FYNNEI. CDR3 DNA (partial): TGTGCCAGCAGTTTATGGGGCGAAGAGACC. Its translation is CASSLWGEET. The CDR3 in full is CASSLWGEETQYF.

Only a few counts were recorded for this clone. The read ends 3 residues early relative to the CDR3; the germline J gene fills the gap. The chain links TRBV19 to TRBJ1-1; 9 bases line up with TRBD1. Germline V CDR1 and CDR2: LNHDA, SQIVND (reference sequence). Trimming cost V 3 bases and J 4 bases; bases outside gene matches: 3. CDR3 length: 14 amino acids. The CDR3 is CASSIGQGTTEAFF. CDR3 DNA, as far as it was read: TGTGCCAGTAGTATTGGACAGGGGACCACTGAA.

This clone was detected many times. The read stops 3 residues short of the end of the CDR3; the missing end is completed from the germline J gene. This chain links TRBV6-2 or TRBV6-3 with TRBJ2-5; 7 positions match TRBD1. V shed 5 bases, J shed 6 bases, and the junction held 6 bases outside the gene matches. The CDR3 extends over 13 amino acids. Germline CDR1 and CDR2: MNHEY and SVGEGT. Here the CDR3 reads CASSTGEGKTQYF. The part of the CDR3 DNA that was read is TGTGCCAGCAGTACAGGGGAAGGGAAGACC.

A note on this clone: The read ends 3 residues before the CDR3 terminus; that terminus is restored from the germline J gene. The chain joins TRBV19 to TRBJ2-3; 7 bases map to TRBD2. This CDR3 comprises 15 residues. Germline V gene data show CDR1 as LNHDA and CDR2 as SQIVND (reference sequence). Unmatched junction bases numbered 5, after V lost 5 bases and J lost 0 bases. This CDR3 is CASSGGDTSTDTQYF. CDR3 bases read: TGTGCCAGTAGTGGGGGGGATACTAGCACAGATACG.

This clone was counted ten times or more. With the read ending 3 residues before the CDR3 end, the germline J gene is used to fill in that end. The chain joins TRBV5-1 to TRBJ1-2; D possibly corresponds to TRBD1 (5 bases). The CDR3 has 15 residues. The V gene's germline CDR1 is SGHRS and CDR2 YFSETQ. Trimming took off 0 bases at V and 4 bases at J, with 13 bases between the two ends. CDR3 DNA, as far as it was read: TGCGCCAGCAGCTTGGGTACAGGCTCCGCCTATGGC. The encoded protein is CASSLGTGSAYG. The complete CDR3 protein is CASSLGTGSAYGYTF.

Notes on this clone: Read coverage stops 3 residues before the CDR3 terminus; the germline J gene supplies the remainder. The V gene is TRBV7-8, the J gene TRBJ1-2, with 7 bases fitting TRBD1. V gave up 4 bases and J gave up 1 base; unmatched junction bases: 9. The CDR3 has 16 residues. Germline V lookup: CDR1 SGHVS, CDR2 FQNEAQ. CDR3 sequence: CASSSVYRGDNYGYTF. The covered CDR3 bases are TGTGCCAGCAGCTCAGTCTACAGGGGTGATAACTATGGC.

Comment on this clone: The read finishes 3 residues shy of the CDR3 end, and the germline J gene is used to complete it. The V call is TRBV6-2 or TRBV6-3, the J call TRBJ2-1; TRBD2 matches 8 bases. The CDR3 covers 14 residues. V gave up 8 bases and J gave up 0 bases; unmatched junction bases: 3. Germline V gene lookup returns CDR1 MNHEY and CDR2 SVGEGT. The CDR3 bases that were read are TGTGCCAGCCTCGCGGGGGGCTCCTACAATGAG. It yields the protein CASLAGGSYNE. The whole CDR3 sequence is CASLAGGSYNEQFF.

About this clone: The CDR3 end is not reached by the read, which stops 3 residues before it; the germline J gene fills it in. The chain has TRBV5-1 and TRBJ1-1; the D gene is possibly TRBD1 (6 bases). Germline-derived CDR1 and CDR2 are SGHRS and YFSETQ. Deletions cut 5 bases from V and 3 bases from J, with 14 bases between. The CDR3 runs 14 residues. The part of the CDR3 DNA that was read is TGCGCCAGCAGGCGACCAGGGGACCACACTGAA. This translates into CASRRPGDHTE. The whole CDR3 protein reads CASRRPGDHTEAFF.

Worth noting for this clone: The CDR3 goes on 3 residues after the read ends, and that part is filled in from the germline J gene. The rearrangement uses TRBV7-2 and TRBJ2-7; 8 nucleotides align to TRBD1. The CDR3 extends over 15 amino acids. V gave up 3 bases and J gave up 5 bases; unmatched junction bases: 9. Germline values: CDR1 SGHTA, CDR2 FQGNSA. This CDR3 is CASSFHRTGNDEQYF. The CDR3 DNA, read in part, is TGTGCCAGCAGCTTCCACCGGACAGGGAATGACGAG.

This clone occurred a few times. Read data end 3 residues before the CDR3 end; the end is taken from the germline J gene. The chain employs TRBV18 and TRBJ1-1, with D hard to call. The CDR3 has 12 residues. Per the germline V gene, CDR1 is KGHSH and CDR2 is LQKENI. The DNA read from the CDR3 is TGTGCCAGCTCACCGGGTACAGCCGAA. This sequence encodes CASSPGTAE. The full CDR3 sequence reads CASSPGTAEAFF.

Partial CDR3 DNA: TGTGCCAGCAGTCTAGGGGGCTGGAACACTGAA. Translating it yields CASSLGGWNTE. The whole CDR3 reads CASSLGGWNTEAFF. The gene calls are TRBV6-2 or TRBV6-3 and TRBJ1-1; 7 bases agree with TRBD1. The sequence runs out 3 residues before the end of the CDR3; the remainder is reconstructed from the germline J gene. Germline assignment: CDR1 MNHEY and CDR2 SVGEGT. The CDR3 loop spans 14 amino acids. V was clipped by 5 bases and J by 1 base; unmatched bases: 4.

Concerning this clone: The DNA ends 3 residues before the CDR3 does, and the rest of the CDR3 is filled in from the germline J gene. The chain combines TRBV7-9 with TRBJ1-3, with no clear D. CDR3 size: 13 residues. The V and J ends lost 3 bases and 6 bases respectively, with 9 bases between them. Per the germline V gene, CDR1 is SEHNR and CDR2 is FQNEAQ (reference sequence). CDR3 DNA, as far as it was read: TGTGCCAGCAGCTTCGGTCGTGTAAACACC. Encoded protein: CASSFGRVNT. The entire CDR3 is CASSFGRVNTIYF.

A remark on this clone: The sequenced fragment ends 3 residues before the CDR3 boundary, so the rest is inferred from the germline J gene. The chain carries TRBV7-2 and TRBJ1-5; D is unresolved. Looked up from germline, CDR1 is SGHTA and CDR2 is FQGNSA. The V gene lost 5 bases and the J gene lost 2 bases, with 10 bases spanning the gap. CDR3 size: 14 residues. The covered CDR3 bases are TGTGCCAGCAGCCTCGGGTTCCGCAATCAGCCC. As protein: CASSLGFRNQP. The full CDR3 protein is CASSLGFRNQPQHF.

A note on this clone: The read comes to an end 3 residues before the CDR3 does, leaving the germline J gene to fill in the end. The chain couples TRBV30 to TRBJ1-6; TRBD1 matches at 8 bases. Germline V gene data show CDR1 as GTSNPN and CDR2 as SVGIG (reference sequence). J gave up 10 bases and V 3 bases, and 8 bases lay outside the gene matches. The CDR3 loop spans 14 amino acids. The part of the CDR3 DNA that was read is TGTGCCTGGAGAGCGACAGGGGCCCGGTCACCC. Translated: CAWRATGARSP. In full, the CDR3 reads CAWRATGARSPLHF.

In its sample, this clone was seen a few times. The read gets to within 3 residues of the CDR3 end, and the germline J gene fills in the rest. The genes are TRBV11-2 and TRBJ2-5; D unclear. Trimming removed 3 bases from V and 2 bases from J, with 7 bases in between. Looked up from germline, CDR1 is SGHAT and CDR2 is FQNNGV. This CDR3 is 13 amino acids long. CDR3 sequence reads: CASSFSVQETQYF. CDR3 bases read: TGTGCCAGCAGCTTCTCTGTGCAAGAGACC.